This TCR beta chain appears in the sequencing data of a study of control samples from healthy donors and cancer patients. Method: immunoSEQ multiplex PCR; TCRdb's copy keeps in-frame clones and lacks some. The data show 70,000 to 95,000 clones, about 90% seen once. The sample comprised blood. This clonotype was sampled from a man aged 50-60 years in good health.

The CDR3 spells CASSTTGGEGYEQYF. DNA for the CDR3: TGTGCCAGCAGTACAACAGGGGGTGAAGGCTACGAGCAGTACTTC. This chain uses TRBV28 with TRBJ2-7; 8 nucleotides agree with TRBD1. The CDR3 runs 15 residues. V dropped 5 bases and J dropped 3; count of bases not matched to a gene: 9. Per germline, CDR1 MDHEN and CDR2 SYDVKM. Full variable domain (remainder filled in from reference TRBV28 and TRBJ2-7): DVKVTQSSRYLVKRTGEKVFLECVQDMDHENMFWYRQDPGLGLRLIYFSYDVKMKEKGDIPEGYSVSREKKERFSLILESASTNQTSMYLCASSTTGGEGYEQYFGPGTRLTVT.